This record looks at one TCR beta chain sequence and its context. The data derive from a study of response to subunit inactivated influenza vaccine. TCRdb re-called the RT-PCR reads with MiXCR, one entry per CDR3 protein. There are 800,000 to 1,000,000 distinct CDR3 sequences in the sample; 21% occur only once, and around 9.6% lies in the top ten. V lost 0 bases and J lost 9; bases outside the gene matches: 5. The CDR3 loop spans 14 amino acids. The germline V gene has CDR1 SGHNT and CDR2 YENEEA. J is TRBJ2-1 and V is TRBV11-3; TRBD2 agrees at 7 bases. The material was PBMCs from blood, obtained more than 4 days after vaccination. The clonotype comes from a man in his forties or fifties who received an inactivated influenza vaccine. CDR3 nucleotide sequence: TGTGCCAGCAGCTTAGAGGGAAGGGAGGGTGAGCAGTTCTTC. It encodes CASSLEGREGEQFF.